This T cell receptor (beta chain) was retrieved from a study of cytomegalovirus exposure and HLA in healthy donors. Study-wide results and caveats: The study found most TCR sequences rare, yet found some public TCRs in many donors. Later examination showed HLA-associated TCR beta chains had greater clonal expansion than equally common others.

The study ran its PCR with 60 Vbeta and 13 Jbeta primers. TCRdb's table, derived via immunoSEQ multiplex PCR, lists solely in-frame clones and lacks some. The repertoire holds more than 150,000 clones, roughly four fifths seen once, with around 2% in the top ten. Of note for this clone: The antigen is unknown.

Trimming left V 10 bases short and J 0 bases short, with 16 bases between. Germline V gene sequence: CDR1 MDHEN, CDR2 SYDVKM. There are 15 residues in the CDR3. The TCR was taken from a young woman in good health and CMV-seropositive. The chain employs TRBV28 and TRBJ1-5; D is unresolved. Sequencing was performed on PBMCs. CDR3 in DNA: TGTGCCACCAGACTCTCCTCCGCTAGCAATCAGCCCCAGCATTTT. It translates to CATRLSSASNQPQHF.